Presented here are 10 T cell receptor beta chains from one specimen sequenced in a study of blood T cell repertoires in COVID-19. The assay was immunoSEQ multiplex PCR, and TCRdb's table has in-frame clones only and misses some. This sample carries around 260,000 clones, around 82% of them seen once, and the ten largest clones take approximately 10%. Sequencing input: peripheral blood. These receptor sequences come from a woman aged 45 to 65 who had recovered from COVID-19.

This chain links TRBV7-2 with TRBJ2-7; possibly TRBD1 for D (5 bases). Deletions cut 5 bases from V and 2 bases from J, with 10 bases between. Germline-derived CDR1 and CDR2 are SGHTA and FQGNSA. The CDR3 is 13 residues long. CDR3 sequence: CASSTRQTYEQYF. CDR3 sequence (DNA): TGTGCCAGCAGCACCCGACAGACCTACGAGCAGTACTTC.

This clone was found a few times. This chain connects TRBV6-5 to TRBJ1-1, with 9 bases aligning to TRBD1. Germline CDR1 reads MNHEY; CDR2 reads SVGAGI. Unmatched junction bases numbered 7, after V lost 8 bases and J lost 6 bases. The CDR3 sequence is 13 residues long. The CDR3, as DNA: TGTGCCAGCGGCCCTACAGGGGGCTCTGAAGCTTTCTTT. It specifies CASGPTGGSEAFF.

The V call is TRBV10-3, the J call TRBJ2-3; TRBD2 matches 7 bases. The CDR3 covers 15 residues. CDR1 is ENHRY, CDR2 SYGVKD, per germline. Trimming removed 6 bases from V and 8 bases from J; junction bases left unmatched: 14. For the CDR3, the DNA is TGTGCCATCAGCGGGGAGGGTCTCACTGGGAGTACGCAGTATTTT. This codes for CAISGEGLTGSTQYF.

This chain links TRBV6-2 or TRBV6-3 with TRBJ2-7; 11 bases agree with TRBD2. The germline V gene encodes CDR1 MNHEY and CDR2 SVGEGT. V shed 5 bases and J 6 bases; nucleotides not matched to a gene: 9. The CDR3 sequence is 15 residues long. The CDR3 sequence: CASSLRASGGPEQYF. The CDR3 bases are TGTGCCAGCAGTCTCCGGGCTAGCGGGGGGCCCGAGCAGTACTTC.

This clone was seen just once. The chain uses TRBV25-1 and TRBJ2-7; D is perhaps TRBD2 (6 bases). The V end lost 6 bases, the J end lost 2 bases, and 11 bases lay between the germline ends. Germline CDR1 reads MGHDK; CDR2 reads SYGVNS. The CDR3 loop spans 13 amino acids. The CDR3 nucleotides are TGTGCCAGCAGGGCGCCGGGGGCCTACGAGCAGTACTTC. As protein: CASRAPGAYEQYF.

A few counts support this clone. The chain uses TRBV10-3 and TRBJ1-2; D is ambiguous. Germline V gives CDR1 ENHRY, CDR2 SYGVKD. The CDR3 contains 13 residues. Trimming left V 6 bases short and J 2 bases short, with 10 bases between. The CDR3 reads CAISGGLNYGYTF. In nucleotides, the CDR3 is TGTGCCATCAGCGGAGGGTTAAACTATGGCTACACCTTC.

The V gene is TRBV30, the J gene TRBJ2-3; D may be TRBD1 (5 bases). CDR3 length: 13 amino acids. V lost 1 base and J lost 5, with 10 bases in between. Germline V lookup: CDR1 GTSNPN, CDR2 SVGIG (reference sequence). The CDR3 DNA reads as TGTGCCTGGAGTGCGAAAGGGGAAGATACGCAGTATTTT. It yields the protein CAWSAKGEDTQYF.

The table lists this clone with a count of one. This chain joins TRBV10-2 and TRBJ1-2; no definite D call. The germline V gene has CDR1 WSHSY and CDR2 SAAADI. The CDR3 sequence is 14 residues long. Between the trimmed V and J ends, which lost 0 bases and 2 bases, there was a span of 7 bases. CDR3 DNA sequence: TGCGCCAGCAGTGAGTCGAGGGAAAACTATGGCTACACCTTC. Amino acid sequence: CASSESRENYGYTF.

This sequence joins TRBV14 and TRBJ1-3; D ambiguous. The CDR3 is 15 amino acids. Trimming took 0 bases from V and 0 from J, leaving 6 bases between them. Germline CDR1 is SGHDN and CDR2 is FVKESK. CDR3 nucleotides: TGTGCCAGCAGCCAAGATTCGGTCTCTGGAAACACCATATATTTT. It yields the protein CASSQDSVSGNTIYF.

The chain joins TRBV6-6 to TRBJ1-1, with 7 bases aligning to TRBD1. This CDR3 spans 14 amino acids. The germline CDR1 and CDR2 sequences are MNHNY and SVGAGI (reference sequence). The J segment lost 2 bases and the V segment lost 4 bases, leaving 4 bases of the junction unmatched. In DNA, the CDR3 is TGTGCCAGCAGTTTGAGGACAGGAAACACTGAAGCTTTCTTT. Its protein product is CASSLRTGNTEAFF.